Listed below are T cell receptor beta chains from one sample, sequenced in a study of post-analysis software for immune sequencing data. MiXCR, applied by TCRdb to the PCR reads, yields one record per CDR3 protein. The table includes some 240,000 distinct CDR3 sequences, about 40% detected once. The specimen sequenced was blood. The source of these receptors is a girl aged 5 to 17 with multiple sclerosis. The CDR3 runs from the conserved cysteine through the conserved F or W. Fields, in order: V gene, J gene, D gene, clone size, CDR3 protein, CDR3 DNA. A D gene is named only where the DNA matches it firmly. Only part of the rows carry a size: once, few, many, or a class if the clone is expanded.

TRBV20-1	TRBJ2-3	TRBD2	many	CSARGGTTGTQYF	TGCAGTGCTAGAGGCGGGACTACGGGTACGCAGTATTTT
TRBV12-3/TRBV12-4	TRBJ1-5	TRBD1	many	CASSFSQGANQPQHF	TGTGCCAGCAGTTTTTCGCAGGGGGCCAATCAGCCCCAGCATTTT
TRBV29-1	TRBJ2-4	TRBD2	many	CSVEGQGGENIQYF	TGCAGCGTTGAAGGTCAGGGAGGGGAAAACATTCAGTACTTC
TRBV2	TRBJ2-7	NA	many	CASSEGQSPILFYEQYF	TGTGCCAGCAGTGAAGGCCAAAGCCCCATACTATTCTACGAGCAGTACTTC
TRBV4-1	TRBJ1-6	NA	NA	CASSQQLAYNSPLHF	TGCGCCAGCAGCCAGCAGCTGGCCTATAATTCACCCCTCCACTTT
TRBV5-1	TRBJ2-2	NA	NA	CASSLTRLTGELFF	TGCGCCAGCAGCTTGACTAGACTCACCGGGGAGCTGTTTTTT
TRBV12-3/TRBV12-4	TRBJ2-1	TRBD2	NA	CASSSGTRAWDEQFF	TGTGCCAGCAGTTCCGGGACTAGGGCGTGGGATGAGCAGTTCTTC
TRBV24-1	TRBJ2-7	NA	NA	CATSDSTRPSNNEQYF	TGTGCCACCAGTGACTCAACACGGCCAAGCAACAATGAGCAGTACTTC
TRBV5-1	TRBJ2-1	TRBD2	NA	CASSKGLAASSSYNEQFF	TGCGCCAGCAGCAAGGGACTAGCGGCAAGCAGCTCCTACAATGAGCAGTTCTTC
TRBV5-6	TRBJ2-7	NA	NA	CASSFKPPGWQGSSYEQYF	TGTGCCAGCAGCTTTAAACCCCCCGGGTGGCAGGGGAGCTCCTACGAGCAGTACTTC
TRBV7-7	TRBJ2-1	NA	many	CASSPAGSNEQFF	TGTGCCAGCAGCCCGGCGGGTAGCAATGAGCAGTTCTTC
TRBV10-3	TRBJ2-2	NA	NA	CAISEKVGEANTGELFF	TGTGCCATCAGTGAAAAAGTCGGAGAGGCGAACACCGGGGAGCTGTTTTTT
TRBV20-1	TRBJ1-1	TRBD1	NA	CSAGGQGQTEAFF	TGCAGTGCGGGGGGACAGGGCCAAACTGAAGCTTTCTTT
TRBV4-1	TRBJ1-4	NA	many	CASSQYPEKLFF	TGCGCCAGCAGCCAATACCCAGAAAAACTGTTTTTT
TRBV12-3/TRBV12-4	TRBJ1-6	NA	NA	CASSQAGSGSPLHF	TGTGCCAGCAGCCAGGCTGGGTCGGGTTCACCCCTCCACTTT
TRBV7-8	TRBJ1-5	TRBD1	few	CASSLASTGNQPQHF	TGTGCCAGCAGCTTAGCATCGACAGGGAATCAGCCCCAGCATTTT
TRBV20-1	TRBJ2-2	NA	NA	CSARRRFTGELFF	TGCAGTGCTAGGCGGAGATTCACCGGGGAGCTGTTTTTT
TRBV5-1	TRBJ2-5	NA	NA	CASSLTGQYQETQYF	TGCGCCAGCAGCCTGACCGGACAGTACCAAGAGACCCAGTACTTC
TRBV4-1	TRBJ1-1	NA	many	CASSQEDGTEAFF	TGCGCCAGCAGCCAAGAAGACGGGACTGAAGCTTTCTTT
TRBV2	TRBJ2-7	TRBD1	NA	CASRIVQGRYEQYF	TGTGCCAGCAGGATCGTACAGGGGCGATACGAGCAGTACTTC
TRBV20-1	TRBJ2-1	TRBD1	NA	CSAARPGTGLYNEQFF	TGCAGTGCTGCTCGCCCCGGGACAGGACTCTACAATGAGCAGTTCTTC
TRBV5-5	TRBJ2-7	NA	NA	CAGSGPESSYEQYF	TGTGCCGGCAGCGGTCCCGAATCCTCCTACGAGCAGTACTTC
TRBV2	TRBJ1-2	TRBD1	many	CASSSRDRALDYGYTF	TGTGCCAGCAGTAGCAGAGACAGGGCCCTTGACTATGGCTACACCTTC
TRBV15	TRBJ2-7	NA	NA	CATSLPGATQSYGQYF	TGTGCCACCAGTCTTCCAGGGGCGACCCAGTCTTACGGGCAGTACTTC
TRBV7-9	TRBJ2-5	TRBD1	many	CASSPTGGRETQYF	TGTGCCAGCAGCCCCACAGGGGGGCGGGAGACCCAGTACTTC
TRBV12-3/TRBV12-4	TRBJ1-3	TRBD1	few	CASSLGQGSARDTIYF	TGTGCCAGCAGTTTGGGACAGGGCTCTGCTCGAGACACCATATATTTT
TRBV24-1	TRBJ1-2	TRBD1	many	CATSDRTGGGYGYTF	TGTGCCACCAGTGATCGGACAGGGGGCGGCTATGGCTACACCTTC
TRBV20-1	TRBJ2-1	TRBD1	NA	CSASSRQGAYNEQFF	TGCAGTGCCAGCTCGCGACAGGGAGCCTACAATGAGCAGTTCTTC
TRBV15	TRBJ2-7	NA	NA	CATSRASYEQYF	TGTGCCACCAGCAGAGCGTCCTACGAGCAGTACTTC
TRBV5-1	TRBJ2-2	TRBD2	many	CASSLVSLAGAKNTGELFF	TGCGCCAGCAGCTTGGTGTCGCTAGCGGGGGCTAAGAACACCGGGGAGCTGTTTTTT
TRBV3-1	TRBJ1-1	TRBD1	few	CVSSHTDRVNTEAFF	TGTGTCAGCAGCCATACCGACAGGGTGAACACTGAAGCTTTCTTT
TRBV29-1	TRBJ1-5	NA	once	CSVASRANQPQHF	TGCAGCGTTGCCTCTAGGGCCAATCAGCCCCAGCATTTT
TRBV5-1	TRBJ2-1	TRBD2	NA	CASSKGLAGGDEQFF	TGCGCCAGCAGCAAGGGACTAGCGGGGGGCGATGAGCAGTTCTTC